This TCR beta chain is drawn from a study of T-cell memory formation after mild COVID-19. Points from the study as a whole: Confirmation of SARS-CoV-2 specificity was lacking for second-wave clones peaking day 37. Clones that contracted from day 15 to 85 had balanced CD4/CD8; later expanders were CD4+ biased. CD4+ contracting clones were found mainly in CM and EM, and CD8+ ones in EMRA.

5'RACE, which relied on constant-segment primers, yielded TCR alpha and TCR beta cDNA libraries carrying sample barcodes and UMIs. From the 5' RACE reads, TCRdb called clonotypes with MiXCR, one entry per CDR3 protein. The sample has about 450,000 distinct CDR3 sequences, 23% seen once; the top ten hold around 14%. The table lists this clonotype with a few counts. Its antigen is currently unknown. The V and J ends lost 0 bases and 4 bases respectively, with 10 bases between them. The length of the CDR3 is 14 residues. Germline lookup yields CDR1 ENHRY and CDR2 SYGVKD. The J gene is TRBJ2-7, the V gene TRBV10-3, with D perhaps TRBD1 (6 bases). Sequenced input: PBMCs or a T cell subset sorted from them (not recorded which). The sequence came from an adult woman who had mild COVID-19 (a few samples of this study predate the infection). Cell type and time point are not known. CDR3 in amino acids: CAISESTGVYEQYF. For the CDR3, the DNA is TGTGCCATCAGTGAGTCGACAGGAGTATACGAGCAGTACTTC.